The 19 T cell receptor beta chains given below trace back to one sample, sequenced in a study of blood T cells in healthy people across ages. A J-beta primer mix and a sample-barcoded 5' primer were used in a second PCR of about 7 to 12 cycles. TCRdb independently ran MiXCR on the 5' RACE reads; one entry per CDR3 protein. The table shows over a million distinct CDR3 sequences, with 45% occurring only once. The sequenced sample consisted of blood. The receptors come from a woman in her sixties in good health.

This clonotype has more than one count but fewer than ten. This chain connects TRBV5-4 to TRBJ1-4; D possibly corresponds to TRBD1 (6 bases). This CDR3 is 14 amino acids long. V lost 3 bases and J lost 8, with 14 bases in between. Per germline, CDR1 SGHNT and CDR2 YYREEE (reference sequence). The CDR3 spells CASSSDRTLEKLFF. CDR3 nucleotide sequence: TGTGCCAGCAGCTCTGACAGGACGCTCGAAAAACTGTTTTTT.

This clonotype was recorded once. The rearrangement joins TRBV18 to TRBJ2-1; possibly TRBD2 for D (5 bases). The germline V gene has CDR1 KGHSH and CDR2 LQKENI. The V end was cut by 3 bases, the J end by 10 bases, with 13 bases between. The CDR3 loop spans 13 amino acids. The CDR3 bases are TGTGCCAGCTCACCGGCTAGCCTCAGGGAGCAGTTCTTC. Protein: CASSPASLREQFF.

This chain connects TRBV28 to TRBJ2-3; tentatively, D is TRBD1 or TRBD2 (5 bases each). V dropped 6 bases and J dropped 4 bases, with 14 bases sitting between them. The CDR3 has 14 residues. Germline assignment: CDR1 MDHEN and CDR2 SYDVKM. Here the CDR3 DNA reads TGTGCCAGCAGCGCAGGGATGGGGGCAGATACGCAGTATTTT. Translation: CASSAGMGADTQYF.

This clonotype was observed a few times. The CDR3 region has the DNA TGTGCCAGCAGTTACAGGGACAGGGTTCAGCCCCAGCATTTT. It translates to CASSYRDRVQPQHF. The V call is TRBV6-2 or TRBV6-3, the J call TRBJ1-5; 9 bases agree with TRBD1. The CDR3 contains 14 residues. The germline V gene has CDR1 MNHEY and CDR2 SVGEGT. V shed 2 bases and J 6 bases; nucleotides not matched to a gene: 2.

This chain joins TRBV6-5 and TRBJ2-1; D is uncertain. Deletions cut 0 bases from V and 5 bases from J, with 17 bases between. The V gene's germline CDR1 is MNHEY and CDR2 SVGAGI. CDR3 length equals 17 residues. The CDR3 sequence is CASSYSTAAETHNEQFF. DNA for the CDR3: TGTGCCAGCAGTTACTCCACGGCGGCAGAAACTCACAATGAGCAGTTCTTC.

This clonotype has just a few counts. V and J are TRBV7-9 and TRBJ2-3; tentative D call: TRBD1 (5 bases). The V gene's germline CDR1 is SEHNR and CDR2 FQNEAQ (reference sequence). This CDR3 region has 13 residues. Trimming removed 8 bases at V and 1 base at J, with 10 bases between. The CDR3 loop reads CASGASGTDTQYF. As DNA, the CDR3 is TGTGCCAGCGGGGCCTCCGGCACAGATACGCAGTATTTT.

The rearrangement links TRBV2 to TRBJ2-3; 7 bases map to TRBD2. V shed 6 bases, J shed 2 bases, and the junction held 8 bases outside the gene matches. Germline values: CDR1 SNHLY, CDR2 FYNNEI. CDR3 length equals 15 residues. CDR3 region: CASRARAGFTDTQYF. DNA of the CDR3: TGTGCCAGCAGAGCTCGAGCGGGGTTCACAGATACGCAGTATTTT.

The chain recombines TRBV6-1 with TRBJ2-3, with TRBD2 matching 7 bases. J was trimmed by 5 bases and V by 8 bases; bases with no gene match: 19. CDR1 MNHNS and CDR2 SASEGT come from the germline V gene. This CDR3 comprises 17 residues. Here the CDR3 DNA reads TGTGCCAGCGCTTGCCAAGGGGCGGGAGTTCCCCTAGATACGCAGTATTTT. This sequence encodes CASACQGAGVPLDTQYF.

The genes are TRBV2 and TRBJ2-5; TRBD2 might be the D (6 bases). The V gene lost 2 bases and the J gene lost 4 bases, with 11 bases spanning the gap. The CDR3 contains 14 residues. Germline-derived CDR1 and CDR2 are SNHLY and FYNNEI. The CDR3 protein is CASSEHRGVETQYF. The DNA of the CDR3 is TGTGCCAGCAGTGAACACCGCGGGGTAGAGACCCAGTACTTC.

This chain connects TRBV7-9 to TRBJ2-7, with D possibly matching TRBD2 (6 bases). Germline assignment: CDR1 SEHNR and CDR2 FQNEAQ (reference sequence). The CDR3 length is 15 residues. The V end lost 0 bases, the J end lost 4 bases, and 13 bases lay between the germline ends. This chain's CDR3 is CASSLAEGPGYEQYF. The CDR3 nucleotides read TGTGCCAGCAGCTTAGCGGAGGGGCCGGGATACGAGCAGTACTTC.

The chain has TRBV12-3 or TRBV12-4 and TRBJ2-3, with no clear D. The CDR3 covers 13 residues. V gave up 5 bases and J gave up 6 bases, with 12 bases separating them. The chain's CDR3 is CASSHDRLDTQYF. DNA of the CDR3: TGTGCCAGCAGTCACGACCGACTGGATACGCAGTATTTT.

The chain recombines TRBV6-1 with TRBJ2-3; TRBD2 agrees at 11 bases. CDR1 is MNHNS and CDR2 is SASEGT in the germline V gene. Trimming cost V 8 bases and J 1 base; bases outside gene matches: 14. This CDR3 has 18 residues. CDR3 sequence: CASSALVAGGARTDTQYF. The CDR3, as DNA: TGTGCCAGCTCGGCCCTAGTAGCGGGAGGGGCCCGCACAGATACGCAGTATTTT.

The chain uses TRBV7-7 and TRBJ2-3; 10 bases are shared with TRBD2. This CDR3 region has 15 residues. Germline CDR1 is SSHAT and CDR2 is FNYEAQ (reference sequence). The J segment lost 3 bases and the V segment lost 5 bases, leaving 5 bases of the junction unmatched. Here the CDR3 DNA reads TGTGCCAGCAGCAAGTTAGCGGGAGGAACAGATACGCAGTATTTT. Its protein product is CASSKLAGGTDTQYF.

J is TRBJ2-4 and V is TRBV29-1; TRBD1 might be the D (6 bases). The CDR3 has 11 residues. CDR1 is SQVTM, CDR2 ANQGSEA, per germline. V was shortened by 4 bases and J by 9 bases, with 10 bases between the two germline ends. CDR3 nucleotide sequence: TGCAGCGTTGGGCAGGGGATCATTCAGTACTTC. Its protein product is CSVGQGIIQYF.

The chain couples TRBV12-3 or TRBV12-4 to TRBJ2-5; TRBD2 matches at 9 bases. J was trimmed by 1 base and V by 4 bases; bases with no gene match: 7. This CDR3 contains 16 residues. The CDR3 bases are TGTGCCAGCAGTTGCTCCGGGACTAGCTTCCAAGAGACCCAGTACTTC. It translates to CASSCSGTSFQETQYF.

This clonotype was seen only a few times. J is TRBJ2-1 and V is TRBV5-1; D possibly matches TRBD1 or TRBD2 (5 bases each). The V gene lost 4 bases and the J gene lost 6 bases, with 14 bases spanning the gap. In germline, CDR1 is SGHRS, CDR2 YFSETQ. CDR3 size: 14 residues. The DNA for the CDR3 is TGCGCCAGCAGCATAAACCGGGACCTCAATGAGCAGTTCTTC. It specifies CASSINRDLNEQFF.

This chain links TRBV7-8 with TRBJ2-7; the D is unclear. V shed 2 bases and J shed 7 bases, with 9 bases lying between them. CDR3 length: 12 amino acids. Germline CDR1 is SGHVS and CDR2 is FQNEAQ. CDR3 DNA sequence: TGTGCCAGCAGCTTACGGAGAACGGAGCAGTACTTC. Protein product: CASSLRRTEQYF.

This clonotype was found a few times. The chain is built from TRBV6-6 and TRBJ2-4; D tentatively fits TRBD1 or TRBD2 (6 bases each). V lost 7 bases to trimming and J lost 13 bases, with 17 bases between them. The germline V gene has CDR1 MNHNY and CDR2 SVGAGI (reference sequence). The CDR3 contains 12 residues. CDR3 nucleotides: TGTGCCAGCACGGGCAGGGGACGGGAGCAGTACTTC. It codes for CASTGRGREQYF.

The V and J genes are TRBV11-2 and TRBJ2-5, with D maybe TRBD2 (5 bases). The germline gives CDR1 SGHAT, CDR2 FQNNGV. The V end lost 0 bases, the J end lost 11 bases, and 13 bases lay between the germline ends. This CDR3 has 13 amino acids. This chain's CDR3 is CASSLEVGDEQYF. Here the CDR3 DNA reads TGTGCCAGCAGCTTAGAGGTGGGAGATGAGCAGTACTTC.